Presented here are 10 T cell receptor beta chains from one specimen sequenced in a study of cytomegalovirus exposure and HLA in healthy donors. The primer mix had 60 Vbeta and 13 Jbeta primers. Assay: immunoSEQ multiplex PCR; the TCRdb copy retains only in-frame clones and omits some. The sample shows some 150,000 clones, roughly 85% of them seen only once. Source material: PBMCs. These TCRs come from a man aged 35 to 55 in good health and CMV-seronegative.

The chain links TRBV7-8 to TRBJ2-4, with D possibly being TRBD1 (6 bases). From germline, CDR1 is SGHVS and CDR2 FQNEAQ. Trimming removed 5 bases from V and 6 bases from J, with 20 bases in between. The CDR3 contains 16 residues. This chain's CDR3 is CASSPPQGYSTNIQYF. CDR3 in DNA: TGTGCCAGCAGCCCCCCCCAGGGGTATAGTACAAACATTCAGTACTTC. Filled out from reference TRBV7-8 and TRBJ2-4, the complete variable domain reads GAGVSQSPRYKVAKRGQDVALRCDPISGHVSLFWYQQALGQGPEFLTYFQNEAQLDKSGLPSDRFFAERPEGSVSTLKIQRTQQEDSAVYLCASSPPQGYSTNIQYFGAGTRLSVL.

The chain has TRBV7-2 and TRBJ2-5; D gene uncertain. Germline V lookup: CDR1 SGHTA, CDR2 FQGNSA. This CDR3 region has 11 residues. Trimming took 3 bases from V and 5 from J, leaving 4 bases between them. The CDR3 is CASSFSETQYF. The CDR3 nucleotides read TGTGCCAGCAGCTTCTCGGAGACCCAGTACTTC.

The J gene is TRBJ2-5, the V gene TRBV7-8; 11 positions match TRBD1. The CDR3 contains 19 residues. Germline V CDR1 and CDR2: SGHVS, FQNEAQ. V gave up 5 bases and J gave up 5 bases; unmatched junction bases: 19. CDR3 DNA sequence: TGTGCCAGCAGCCCGTTATTCGGGGACAGGGGGTTGGTCGGGGAGACCCAGTACTTC. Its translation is CASSPLFGDRGLVGETQYF. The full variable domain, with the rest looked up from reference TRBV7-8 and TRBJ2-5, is GAGVSQSPRYKVAKRGQDVALRCDPISGHVSLFWYQQALGQGPEFLTYFQNEAQLDKSGLPSDRFFAERPEGSVSTLKIQRTQQEDSAVYLCASSPLFGDRGLVGETQYFGPGTRLLVL.

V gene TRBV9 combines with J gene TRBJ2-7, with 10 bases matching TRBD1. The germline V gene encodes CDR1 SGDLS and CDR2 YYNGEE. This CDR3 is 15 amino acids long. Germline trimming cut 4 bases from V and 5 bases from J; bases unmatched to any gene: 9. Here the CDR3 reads CASSSRQGAFNEQYF. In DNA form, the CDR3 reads TGTGCCAGCAGCTCTCGACAGGGGGCGTTCAACGAGCAGTACTTC.

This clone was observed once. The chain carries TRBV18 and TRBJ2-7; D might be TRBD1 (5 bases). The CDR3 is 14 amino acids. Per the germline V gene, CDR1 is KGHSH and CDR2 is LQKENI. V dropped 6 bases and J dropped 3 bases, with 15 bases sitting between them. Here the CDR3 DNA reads TGTGCCAGCTCTACGGTACAGGCTAGCTACGAGCAGTACTTC. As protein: CASSTVQASYEQYF.

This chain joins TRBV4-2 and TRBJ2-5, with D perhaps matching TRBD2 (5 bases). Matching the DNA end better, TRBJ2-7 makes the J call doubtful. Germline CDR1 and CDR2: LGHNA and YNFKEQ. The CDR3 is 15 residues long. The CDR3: CASSLSGGPTYEQYF. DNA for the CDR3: TGTGCCAGCAGCTTAAGTGGAGGCCCTACGTACGAGCAGTACTTC.

CDR3 in DNA: TGTGCCAGCAGTGAACGCCCCGGGTTAGGGGCTAACACTGAAGCTTTCTTT. It specifies CASSERPGLGANTEAFF. The chain uses TRBV2 and TRBJ1-1; D may be TRBD1 (5 bases). Trimming pared 2 bases from V and 2 bases from J, leaving 18 bases between. This CDR3 is 17 amino acids long. The germline V gene has CDR1 SNHLY and CDR2 FYNNEI. Full variable domain (remainder filled in from reference TRBV2 and TRBJ1-1): EPEVTQTPSHQVTQMGQEVILRCVPISNHLYFYWYRQILGQKVEFLVSFYNNEISEKSEIFDDQFSVERPDGSNFTLKIRSTKLEDSAMYFCASSERPGLGANTEAFFGQGTRLTVV.

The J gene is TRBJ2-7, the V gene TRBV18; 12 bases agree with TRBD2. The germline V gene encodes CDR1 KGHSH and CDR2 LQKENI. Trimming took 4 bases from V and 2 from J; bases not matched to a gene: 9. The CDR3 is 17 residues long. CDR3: CASSQLAGGLETYEQYF. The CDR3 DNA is TGTGCCAGCTCACAGCTAGCGGGAGGGCTTGAGACCTACGAGCAGTACTTC. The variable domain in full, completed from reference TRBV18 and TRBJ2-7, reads NAGVMQNPRHLVRRRGQEARLRCSPMKGHSHVYWYRQLPEEGLKFMVYLQKENIIDESGMPKERFSAEFPKEGPSILRIQQVVRGDSAAYFCASSQLAGGLETYEQYFGPGTRLTVT.

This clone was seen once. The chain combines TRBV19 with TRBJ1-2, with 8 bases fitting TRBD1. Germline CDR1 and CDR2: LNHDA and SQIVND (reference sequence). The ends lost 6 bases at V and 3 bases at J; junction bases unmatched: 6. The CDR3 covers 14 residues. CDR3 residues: CASRVGQGDYGYTF. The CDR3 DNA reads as TGTGCCAGTAGGGTAGGACAGGGCGACTATGGCTACACCTTC. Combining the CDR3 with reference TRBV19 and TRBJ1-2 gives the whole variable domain DGGITQSPKYLFRKEGQNVTLSCEQNLNHDAMYWYRQDPGQGLRLIYYSQIVNDFQKGDIAEGYSVSREKKESFPLTVTSAQKNPTAFYLCASRVGQGDYGYTFGSGTRLTVV.

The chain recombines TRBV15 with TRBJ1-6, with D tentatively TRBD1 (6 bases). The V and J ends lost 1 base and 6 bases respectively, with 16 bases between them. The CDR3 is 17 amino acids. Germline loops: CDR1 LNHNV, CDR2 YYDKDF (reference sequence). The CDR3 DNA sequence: TGTGCCACCAGCAGAGGAAACCTAGGACAGACTAATTCACCCCTCCACTTT. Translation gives CATSRGNLGQTNSPLHF.